Below, 24 T cell receptor beta chains from the same sample are listed, as sequenced in a study of tumor and adjacent non-tumor tissue in lung cancer (dated by TCRdb to about 2018). Library prep was done by multiplex PCR. The sequencer listed for this sample is Illumina HiSeq 2500. TCRbeta libraries were constructed through three rounds of nested PCR with primers (Table S4) according to protocols adapted from ARM-PCR. The public reads were reanalyzed by TCRdb: fastp trimming at Q25, MiXCR alignment, in-frame beta chains only. Entries are consolidated by CDR3 protein sequence, retaining the most common genes and DNA. The sample table shows about 60,000 distinct CDR3 sequences, and about 56% are seen once. About 30% of the sample is held by the ten biggest clonotypes. RNA was isolated from bulk, unsorted tissue, and RNA quality was assessed with a NanoDrop ND-1000 and an Agilent 2100. Distant non-tumor tissue taken more than 3 cm from the tumor edge was used as the normal lung sample.

The sequencing sample was made of distant non-tumor lung tissue. These receptors were taken from a man in his 70s with non-small cell lung cancer.

On this clonotype: In this CDR3 the conserved last residue, phenylalanine or tryptophan, is missing, so a read error is likely. The DNA is omitted, as the CDR3 cannot be located on it reliably, and the CDR3 follows TCRdb's listing. The rearrangement joins TRBV12-3 or TRBV12-4 to TRBJ1-2. The CDR3 length equals 15 residues, ends included. CDR3 region: CASSQPRGGRDGYTL.

The chain recombines TRBV12-3 or TRBV12-4 with TRBJ2-5; tentatively, D is TRBD1 or TRBD2 (5 bases each). This CDR3 region has 18 residues. Trimming stripped 7 bases from V and 2 bases from J, with 26 bases between. CDR3 sequence reads: CASTRSRHGAMWQETQYF. The CDR3 DNA is TGTGCCAGCACCAGGAGCCGCCACGGGGCGATGTGGCAAGAGACCCAGTACTTC.

The rearrangement links TRBV2 to TRBJ2-5, with 9 bases lining up with TRBD2. V was clipped by 0 bases and J by 6 bases; unmatched bases: 14. Germline V gene data show CDR1 as SNHLY and CDR2 as FYNNEI. The CDR3 sequence is 18 residues long. CDR3 protein: CASSEAGTSRVARKTQYF. CDR3 DNA: TGTGCCAGCAGTGAAGCAGGGACTAGCAGGGTGGCGAGGAAGACCCAGTACTTC.

Notes on this clonotype: This may stem from a read error, because a much larger clone lies one nucleotide away. This chain uses TRBV6-2 or TRBV6-3 with TRBJ1-1, with D unresolved. The germline V gene has CDR1 MNHEY and CDR2 SVGEGT. The CDR3 has 15 amino acids. V lost 6 bases to trimming and J lost 4 bases, with 18 bases between them. The DNA of the CDR3 is TGTGCCAGCAGACCACGCCCCTGGGGATTCACTGAAGCTTTCTTT. Translation gives CASRPRPWGFTEAFF.

The table lists this clonotype with a few counts. CDR3 loop: CTSSSHFGAEAFF. The CDR3 coding sequence is TGTACTAGCAGCTCGCATTTTGGGGCTGAAGCTTTCTTT. The chain has TRBV11-2 and TRBJ1-1; D is uncertain. CDR3 size: 13 residues. Germline CDR1 reads SGHAT; CDR2 reads FQNNGV.

As concerns this clonotype: A much larger clone differs from this one at a single base, so this may be a read error. The chain links TRBV14 to TRBJ1-1, with D perhaps matching TRBD1 (5 bases). Germline lookup yields CDR1 SGHDN and CDR2 FVKESK. With 1 base removed from V and 10 bases from J, the gap between germline ends came to 16 bases. This CDR3 spans 14 amino acids. The CDR3 reads CASSQVKGLRGAFF. Here the CDR3 DNA reads TGTGCCAGCAGCCAAGTGAAGGGGCTGAGGGGAGCTTTCTTT.

As for this clonotype: A much larger clone lies a single base off, so this may be a read error. This chain links TRBV14 with TRBJ2-7, with D perhaps given as TRBD1 or TRBD2 (6 bases each). This CDR3 region has 15 residues. Germline CDR1 SGHDN, CDR2 FVKESK. V was shortened by 4 bases and J by 6 bases, with 19 bases between the two germline ends. The CDR3, as DNA: TGTGCCAGCAGCCGAACCGGGAGAGGGACAATCGAGCAGTACTTC. Protein sequence: CASSRTGRGTIEQYF.

This clonotype was recorded at least ten times. The chain combines TRBV20-1 with TRBJ2-1; TRBD2 matches at 9 bases. CDR1 and CDR2 from the germline V gene are DFQATT and SNEGSKA (reference sequence). This CDR3 is 15 amino acids long. Trimming cost V 0 bases and J 7 bases; bases outside gene matches: 7. For the CDR3, the DNA is TGCAGTGCTAGAGAAGGCGGGAGGGCCTGGAATGAGCAGTTCTTC. Amino acid sequence: CSAREGGRAWNEQFF.

About this clonotype: With a much larger clone just one base away, this may be a read error. This chain uses TRBV20-1 with TRBJ2-2; TRBD2 is a possible D gene (5 bases). CDR1 is DFQATT, CDR2 SNEGSKA, per germline (reference sequence). This CDR3 spans 14 amino acids. In nucleotides, the CDR3 is TGCAGTGCTAGGGTAGCTGCGAACACCGGGGAGCCGTTTTTT. It yields the protein CSARVAANTGEPFF.

The J gene is TRBJ1-1, the V gene TRBV11-3; a weak D match, TRBD1 (6 bases). The CDR3 spans 16 residues. CDR1 SGHNT and CDR2 YENEEA come from the germline V gene. V shed 9 bases and J shed 8 bases, with 28 bases lying between them. The CDR3 DNA sequence: TGTGCCAGTAGCCGCAGCGGGACAAATATGATCACCGAAGCTTTCTTT. Translating gives CASSRSGTNMITEAFF.

The chain couples TRBV28 to TRBJ1-5; TRBD1 matches at 7 bases. CDR1 and CDR2 from the germline V gene are MDHEN and SYDVKM. The CDR3 length is 16 residues. Trimming at V came to 6 bases and at J to 5 bases, leaving 13 bases not matched to a gene. This CDR3 is CASSSRQGGSYQPQHF. In DNA, the CDR3 is TGTGCCAGCAGCTCCCGACAGGGAGGGAGCTATCAGCCCCAGCATTTT.

This clonotype was seen repeatedly, ten times or more. V and J are TRBV20-1 and TRBJ2-3; TRBD2 matches 15 bases. From germline, CDR1 is DFQATT and CDR2 SNEGSKA (reference sequence). J lost 6 bases, V lost 3 bases, and 7 bases had no gene match. The CDR3 is 16 residues long. The CDR3 protein is CSASLGLAGGMDTQYF. The CDR3 nucleotides are TGCAGTGCTAGCTTGGGACTAGCGGGGGGAATGGATACGCAGTATTTT.

This clonotype came up many times. The chain uses TRBV6-1 and TRBJ1-3, with 7 bases identical to TRBD1. The germline CDR1 and CDR2 sequences are MNHNS and SASEGT. The CDR3 extends over 14 amino acids. V lost 7 bases, J lost 6 bases, and 9 bases stayed unmatched. CDR3 loop: CASIFGTDVNTIYF. CDR3 bases: TGTGCCAGCATTTTCGGGACAGACGTAAACACCATATATTTT.

A remark on this clonotype: At one of its ends the junction is not consistent with the germline gene, which may arise from a read error. The rearrangement joins TRBV7-9 to TRBJ2-5; D gene ambiguous. Germline CDR1 is SEHNR and CDR2 is FQNEAQ (reference sequence). CDR3 size: 14 residues. CDR3 in DNA: TGTGCCAACAGCTTATACTCCTTTCGGGAGACCCAGTACTTC. As protein: CANSLYSFRETQYF.

This clonotype occurred many times. V gene TRBV20-1 combines with J gene TRBJ2-2; D may be TRBD2 (6 bases). CDR3 size: 17 residues. Germline assignment: CDR1 DFQATT and CDR2 SNEGSKA (reference sequence). V dropped 3 bases and J dropped 2 bases, with 19 bases sitting between them. CDR3 loop: CSASMGRLAENTGELFF. In nucleotides, the CDR3 is TGCAGTGCTAGCATGGGCAGATTAGCGGAAAACACCGGGGAGCTGTTTTTT.

The J gene is TRBJ1-2, the V gene TRBV12-3 or TRBV12-4; unclear D gene. CDR3 length equals 11 residues. The germline V and J ends were trimmed by 6 bases and 3 bases, with 5 bases remaining between them. The chain's CDR3 is CASRQYYGYTF. As DNA, the CDR3 is TGTGCCAGCAGACAATACTATGGCTACACCTTC.

Points on this clonotype: At one end the junction does not follow the germline gene, possibly because of a read error. The chain joins TRBV4-1 to TRBJ2-1; D gene unclear. CDR1 and CDR2 from the germline V gene are MGHRA and YSYEKL. The CDR3 is 17 amino acids. The CDR3 reads CAGSQEQNSRSLHEQFF. CDR3 coding DNA: TGCGCCGGCAGCCAAGAGCAAAATAGCAGGAGTTTGCATGAGCAGTTCTTC.

On this clonotype itself: Lacking the conserved final phenylalanine or tryptophan, this CDR3 likely reflects a read error. The chain couples TRBV5-6 to TRBJ1-5, with 12 bases aligning to TRBD1. The CDR3 has 17 amino acids. The V segment lost 4 bases and the J segment 5 bases; nucleotides outside the gene matches: 10. Per germline, CDR1 SGHDT and CDR2 YYEEEE. CDR3: CASSRAPGQGAYQPQHL. CDR3 nucleotide sequence: TGTGCCAGCAGCCGCGCGCCGGGACAGGGGGCTTATCAGCCCCAGCATCTT.

This clonotype has a handful of counts. Without the conserved terminal phenylalanine or tryptophan, this CDR3 likely stems from a read error. The rearrangement links TRBV14 to TRBJ2-1; 9 bases align to TRBD2. V trimming: 6 bases; J trimming: 2 bases; junction bases outside the gene matches: 5. The CDR3 totals 15 residues. Germline values: CDR1 SGHDN, CDR2 FVKESK. The CDR3 sequence: CASRQGGRAYNEQFL. The DNA for the CDR3 is TGTGCCAGCAGGCAGGGCGGGAGGGCCTACAATGAGCAGTTCCTC.

This clonotype was counted only a few times. The rearrangement uses TRBV4-1 and TRBJ2-1, with TRBD2 identical over 10 bases. The V and J ends lost 0 bases and 9 bases, in that order; junction bases with no gene match: 11. Germline CDR1 MGHRA, CDR2 YSYEKL. The CDR3 is 17 residues long. DNA of the CDR3: TGCGCCAGCAGCCAAGAATGGCTAGCGGGGGATGGGAGTGAGCAGTTCTTC. Its translation: CASSQEWLAGDGSEQFF.

This clonotype was recorded many times. V gene TRBV10-1 combines with J gene TRBJ1-6, with 7 bases matching TRBD1. The CDR3 covers 14 residues. Germline values: CDR1 WNHNN, CDR2 SYGVQD (reference sequence). V was pared by 5 bases and J by 7 bases, with 5 bases of the junction left unmatched. The CDR3 is CASSRGDRNSPLHF. As DNA, the CDR3 is TGCGCCAGCAGTCGAGGGGACAGAAATTCACCCCTCCACTTT.

This clonotype was recorded many times. V and J are TRBV7-8 and TRBJ1-1, with D possibly TRBD1 on 6 matching bases. This CDR3 has 14 residues. Germline loops: CDR1 SGHVS, CDR2 FQNEAQ. Trimming removed 1 base from V and 6 bases from J, with 12 bases in between. CDR3 DNA: TGTGCCAGCAGCTTAGTGGGGGCTACCTCTGAAGCTTTCTTT. Amino acids: CASSLVGATSEAFF.

As regards this clonotype: A much larger clonotype is one base distant, so this may be a read error. Likely a read error: the CDR3 ends without its conserved phenylalanine or tryptophan. The chain joins TRBV5-4 to TRBJ2-5; no firm D call. Trimming pared 4 bases from V and 6 bases from J, leaving 7 bases between. In germline, CDR1 is SGHNT, CDR2 YYREEE (reference sequence). The CDR3 contains 11 residues. CDR3 sequence: CASSLLKTQYL. In nucleotides, the CDR3 is TGTGCCAGCAGCCTGTTGAAGACCCAGTACTTA.

In regard to this clonotype: A much bigger clone sits one base away, suggesting this may be a read error. The V and J genes are TRBV6-1 and TRBJ2-6; TRBD1 matches at 9 bases. This CDR3 contains 15 residues. V lost 7 bases to trimming and J lost 4 bases; unmatched junction nucleotides: 5. CDR1 is MNHNS and CDR2 is SASEGT in the germline V gene. The CDR3 is CASNAQGAGANVLTF. CDR3 nucleotides: TGTGCCAGCAATGCACAGGGGGCGGGGGCCAACGTCCTGACTTTC.